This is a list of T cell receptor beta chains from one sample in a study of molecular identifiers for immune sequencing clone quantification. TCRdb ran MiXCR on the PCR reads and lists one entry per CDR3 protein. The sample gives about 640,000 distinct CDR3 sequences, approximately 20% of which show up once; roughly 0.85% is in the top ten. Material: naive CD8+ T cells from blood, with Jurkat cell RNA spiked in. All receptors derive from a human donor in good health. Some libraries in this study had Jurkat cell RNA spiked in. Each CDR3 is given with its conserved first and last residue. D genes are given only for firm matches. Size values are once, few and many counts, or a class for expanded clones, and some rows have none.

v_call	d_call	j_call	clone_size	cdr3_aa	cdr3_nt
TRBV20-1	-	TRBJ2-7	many	CSVLGQQLYEQYF	TGCAGTGTGCTTGGACAGCAACTCTACGAGCAGTACTTC
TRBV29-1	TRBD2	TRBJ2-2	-	CGVETSGGITGVLFF	TGCGGCGTTGAGACGAGCGGGGGGATCACCGGGGTGCTGTTTTTT
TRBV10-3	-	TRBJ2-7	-	CAISESGGETYEQYF	TGTGCCATCAGTGAGTCGGGGGGTGAAACCTACGAGCAGTACTTC
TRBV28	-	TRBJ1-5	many	CASSLWGHQPQHF	TGTGCCAGCAGTCTCTGGGGCCATCAGCCCCAGCATTTT
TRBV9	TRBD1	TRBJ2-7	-	CASSVVGDRDYEQYF	TGTGCCAGCAGCGTAGTCGGGGACAGGGACTACGAGCAGTACTTC
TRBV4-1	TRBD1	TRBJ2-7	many	CASSQEPTGVYEQYF	TGCGCCAGCAGCCAGGAACCGACAGGGGTCTACGAGCAGTACTTC
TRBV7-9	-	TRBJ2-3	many	CASSYLSGPDYDTQYF	TGTGCCAGCAGCTACCTGAGCGGCCCGGACTACGATACGCAGTATTTT
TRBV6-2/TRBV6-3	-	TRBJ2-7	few	CASSLPQGKQYF	TGTGCCAGCAGCCTCCCACAGGGAAAGCAGTACTTC
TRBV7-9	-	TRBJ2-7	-	CASCLPGAYEQYF	TGTGCCAGCTGCTTGCCGGGGGCCTACGAGCAGTACTTC
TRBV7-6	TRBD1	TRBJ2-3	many	CASSTGQGVDTQYF	TGTGCCAGCAGCACGGGACAGGGGGTTGATACGCAGTATTTT
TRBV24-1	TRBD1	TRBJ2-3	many	CATSDSRPVDRLPTDTQYF	TGTGCCACCAGTGATTCCCGGCCGGTGGACAGGCTTCCCACAGATACGCAGTATTTT